Shown below are 32 T cell receptor beta chains from a single sample sequenced in a study of graft-versus-host responses after intestinal transplantation. No antigens are known for them. Libraries were prepared by immunoSEQ multiplex PCR; TCRdb keeps only in-frame clonotypes and omits some of them. The profile shows around 89,000 clones, around 93% of them singletons. Sequences were derived from unstimulated CD8+ T cells sorted from spleen or lymph node cells, sampled before transplant. The receptors come from a human donor who was the organ donor for an intestinal transplant.

V gene TRBV6-5 combines with J gene TRBJ1-4; weak D call: TRBD1 (5 bases). The CDR3 has 14 amino acids. Germline CDR1 and CDR2: MNHEY and SVGAGI. Between the trimmed V and J ends, which lost 6 bases and 6 bases, there was a span of 14 bases. The CDR3 loop reads CASSHRGSDEKLFF. For the CDR3, the DNA is TGTGCCAGCAGCCACCGGGGGAGCGATGAAAAACTGTTTTTT.

This chain links TRBV9 with TRBJ2-5; unclear D gene. The better agreement between TRBJ2-7 and the DNA end casts doubt on the J call. Germline loops: CDR1 SGDLS, CDR2 YYNGEE. This CDR3 contains 12 residues. The CDR3 here is CASSVAENEQYF. CDR3 coding DNA: TGTGCCAGCAGCGTAGCCGAAAACGAGCAGTACTTC.

The genes are TRBV30 and TRBJ1-6; 11 bases line up with TRBD1. The germline gives CDR1 GTSNPN, CDR2 SVGIG (reference sequence). This CDR3 contains 13 residues. Unmatched junction bases numbered 2, after V lost 4 bases and J lost 9 bases. In nucleotides, the CDR3 is TGTGCCTGGACTGGGACAGGGGGTTCACCCCTCCACTTT. Residues: CAWTGTGGSPLHF.

In DNA form, the CDR3 reads TGTGCCAGCAGTTTTGGCGGGGACTACACCTTC. Translation: CASSFGGDYTF. This rearrangement joins TRBV6-5 to TRBJ1-2; D remains ambiguous. Trimming cost V 4 bases and J 10 bases, with 10 bases left between them. Germline loops: CDR1 MNHEY, CDR2 SVGAGI. The CDR3 is 11 residues long.

The chain couples TRBV5-1 to TRBJ1-1; 7 positions match TRBD1. The V segment lost 4 bases and the J segment 4 bases; nucleotides outside the gene matches: 4. Germline CDR1 reads SGHRS; CDR2 reads YFSETQ. The CDR3 spans 13 residues. CDR3 sequence: CASSVYRGTEAFF. CDR3 nucleotides: TGCGCCAGCAGCGTCTACAGGGGCACTGAAGCTTTCTTT.

V and J are TRBV27 and TRBJ1-5, with 10 bases that match TRBD1. The ends lost 11 bases at V and 7 bases at J; junction bases unmatched: 8. The germline gives CDR1 MNHEY, CDR2 SMNVEV (reference sequence). This CDR3 contains 13 residues. For the CDR3, the DNA is TGTGCCGGGGTGGACAGGGGGGGCCAGCCCCAGCATTTT. Its translation is CAGVDRGGQPQHF.

The chain recombines TRBV18 with TRBJ2-3, with 10 bases that match TRBD1. The germline V gene has CDR1 KGHSH and CDR2 LQKENI. After removal of 0 bases from V and 5 bases from J, the junction contained 2 bases not matched to a gene. CDR3 length equals 15 residues. The CDR3 region is CASSPPGQGGDTQYF. CDR3 DNA: TGTGCCAGCTCACCACCCGGACAGGGGGGAGATACGCAGTATTTT.

The table lists this clone with a few counts. The sample holds other DNA sequences that translate to the same CDR3. The genes are TRBV7-2 and TRBJ1-4; 11 bases fit TRBD1. The germline CDR1 and CDR2 sequences are SGHTA and FQGNSA. The CDR3 contains 13 residues. Trimming cost V 5 bases and J 10 bases; bases outside gene matches: 3. The CDR3 bases are TGTGCCAGCAGCGACGGGACAGGGGGAAAACTGTTTTTT. Its protein is CASSDGTGGKLFF.

This clone was seen only once. This chain joins TRBV12-5 and TRBJ2-7; 8 nucleotides match TRBD2. J lost 2 bases, V lost 3 bases, and 12 bases had no gene match. CDR3 size: 17 residues. CDR1 and CDR2 (germline): LGHNT, FRNRAP. The CDR3 loop is CASGFLRGRGAPYEQYF. As DNA, the CDR3 is TGTGCTAGTGGTTTCCTCCGTGGGCGGGGGGCCCCCTACGAGCAGTACTTC.

The V and J genes are TRBV4-1 and TRBJ2-1, with TRBD1 as a possible D gene (6 bases). V was clipped by 1 base and J by 6 bases, with 10 bases between them. This CDR3 has 14 amino acids. The germline gives CDR1 MGHRA, CDR2 YSYEKL. CDR3 loop: CASSQVQGSNEQFF. The DNA for the CDR3 is TGCGCCAGCAGCCAAGTACAGGGCTCCAATGAGCAGTTCTTC.

V is TRBV28 and J is TRBJ1-4, with 8 positions matching TRBD1. The CDR3 covers 17 residues. Germline CDR1 MDHEN, CDR2 SYDVKM. Trimming cost V 6 bases and J 9 bases; bases outside gene matches: 18. For the CDR3, the DNA is TGTGCCAGCAGACCAATAACCCAGGGGGCGCATCTACAAAAACTGTTTTTT. Residues: CASRPITQGAHLQKLFF.

This chain joins TRBV4-2 and TRBJ2-7, with 11 bases identical to TRBD2. Germline V gives CDR1 LGHNA, CDR2 YNFKEQ. This CDR3 has 14 residues. V shed 4 bases and J 5 bases; nucleotides not matched to a gene: 4. CDR3 in DNA: TGTGCCAGCAGCCGAGGGACTAGCGGCGACGAGCAGTACTTC. This sequence encodes CASSRGTSGDEQYF.

CDR3: CASSPRGGTGHYSNQPQHF. The CDR3 DNA is TGCGCCAGCAGTCCGAGGGGCGGGACAGGCCATTATAGCAATCAGCCCCAGCATTTT. The chain links TRBV10-2 to TRBJ1-5; TRBD1 matches 8 bases. The CDR3 loop spans 19 amino acids. V was clipped by 5 bases and J by 0 bases; unmatched bases: 15. From germline, CDR1 is WSHSY and CDR2 SAAADI.

In DNA form, the CDR3 reads TGCAGTGCTCGTCCCTTACTTGGCTACACCTTC. Translated: CSARPLLGYTF. This rearrangement joins TRBV20-1 to TRBJ1-2; no definite D call. Germline values: CDR1 DFQATT, CDR2 SNEGSKA (reference sequence). Trimming left V 5 bases short and J 7 bases short, with 11 bases between. The CDR3 extends over 11 amino acids.

The chain combines TRBV29-1 with TRBJ2-2; D is undetermined. The CDR3 runs to 15 residues. V was pared by 3 bases and J by 0 bases, with 11 bases between. The germline CDR1 and CDR2 sequences are SQVTM and ANQGSEA. The CDR3 reads CSVEVARSNTGELFF. CDR3 bases: TGCAGCGTTGAGGTGGCCAGGTCGAACACCGGGGAGCTGTTTTTT.

This clone was seen more than once but under ten times. The rearrangement links TRBV4-1 to TRBJ1-3; D remains unclear. This CDR3 has 11 residues. Germline V gives CDR1 MGHRA, CDR2 YSYEKL. Trimming stripped 8 bases from V and 2 bases from J, with 4 bases between. The CDR3 loop is CASQTGNTIYF. Here the CDR3 DNA reads TGCGCCAGCCAGACTGGAAACACCATATATTTT.

The J gene is TRBJ2-7, the V gene TRBV9; tentative D call: TRBD2 (7 bases). V lost 0 bases and J 3 bases, leaving 13 bases between the germline ends. The CDR3 consists of 15 residues. The V gene's germline CDR1 is SGDLS and CDR2 YYNGEE. The CDR3 coding sequence is TGTGCCAGCAGCGTAGGGGCAGGGGACTACTACGAGCAGTACTTC. Its protein product is CASSVGAGDYYEQYF.

This chain connects TRBV2 to TRBJ2-1; D is undetermined. Trimming removed 2 bases at V and 2 bases at J, with 7 bases between. CDR3 length: 14 residues. The germline V gene encodes CDR1 SNHLY and CDR2 FYNNEI. Here the CDR3 reads CASSEQQPYNEQFF. Written as DNA, the CDR3 is TGTGCCAGCAGTGAACAACAGCCCTACAATGAGCAGTTCTTC.

The chain links TRBV27 to TRBJ2-7; 8 bases align to TRBD1. The CDR3 totals 12 residues. Germline V lookup: CDR1 MNHEY, CDR2 SMNVEV (reference sequence). V was clipped by 6 bases and J by 6 bases; unmatched bases: 4. The CDR3 DNA is TGTGCCAGCAGCAGGGGGCAATTCGAGCAGTACTTC. This sequence encodes CASSRGQFEQYF.

The chain uses TRBV5-5 and TRBJ1-5; 8 bases align to TRBD1. Per the germline V gene, CDR1 is SGHKS and CDR2 is YYEKEE (reference sequence). V lost 3 bases, J lost 4 bases, and 3 bases stayed unmatched. The CDR3 contains 14 residues. CDR3 in amino acids: CASSWTGPNQPQHF. In DNA, the CDR3 is TGTGCCAGCAGCTGGACAGGGCCTAATCAGCCCCAGCATTTT.

DNA for the CDR3: TGTGCCAGTAGTATGGGGCAGTACACTGAAGCTTTCTTT. Amino acids: CASSMGQYTEAFF. The J gene is TRBJ1-1, the V gene TRBV19; tentative D call: TRBD1 (5 bases). Germline V gene lookup returns CDR1 LNHDA and CDR2 SQIVND (reference sequence). Trimming stripped 3 bases from V and 3 bases from J, with 8 bases between. The CDR3 runs to 13 residues. The variable domain in full, with the rest retrieved from reference TRBV19 and TRBJ1-1, is DGGITQSPKYLFRKEGQNVTLSCEQNLNHDAMYWYRQDPGQGLRLIYYSQIVNDFQKGDIAEGYSVSREKKESFPLTVTSAQKNPTAFYLCASSMGQYTEAFFGQGTRLTVV.

A single count supports this clone. This specimen includes other DNA sequences encoding the same CDR3. The CDR3 DNA reads as TGTGCCAGCAGCTTCGGGACAGGGGGCTACGAGCAGTACTTC. Protein sequence: CASSFGTGGYEQYF. The J gene is TRBJ2-7, the V gene TRBV5-4; 11 nucleotides agree with TRBD1. The CDR3 sequence is 14 residues long. V lost 2 bases, J lost 3 bases, and 1 base stayed unmatched. CDR1 and CDR2 (germline): SGHNT, YYREEE (reference sequence).

J is TRBJ1-1 and V is TRBV11-2, with 7 positions matching TRBD1. There are 16 residues in the CDR3. V dropped 5 bases and J dropped 4; count of bases not matched to a gene: 13. Germline V gene sequence: CDR1 SGHAT, CDR2 FQNNGV. The CDR3 DNA reads as TGTGCCAGCAGCGTAGGAAACAGGGGATTGGGCACTGAAGCTTTCTTT. It encodes CASSVGNRGLGTEAFF.

This rearrangement joins TRBV7-9 to TRBJ2-2, with TRBD1 identical over 7 bases. The CDR3 is 17 residues long. The trim removed 3 bases at V and 0 bases at J, leaving 7 bases unmatched. The germline CDR1 and CDR2 sequences are SEHNR and FQNEAQ (reference sequence). The CDR3 nucleotides are TGTGCCAGCAGCTTTCTGGGACAGATAACGAACACCGGGGAGCTGTTTTTT. Residues: CASSFLGQITNTGELFF.

V and J are TRBV7-8 and TRBJ1-5; D is perhaps TRBD1 (5 bases). The CDR3 covers 16 residues. The V gene's germline CDR1 is SGHVS and CDR2 FQNEAQ. V was pared by 5 bases and J by 2 bases, with 16 bases between. CDR3 sequence (DNA): TGTGCCAGCAGCCAGTTCGTAGGGGCAGGCAATCAGCCCCAGCATTTT. It specifies CASSQFVGAGNQPQHF. Supplemented by reference TRBV7-8 and TRBJ1-5, the full variable domain reads GAGVSQSPRYKVAKRGQDVALRCDPISGHVSLFWYQQALGQGPEFLTYFQNEAQLDKSGLPSDRFFAERPEGSVSTLKIQRTQQEDSAVYLCASSQFVGAGNQPQHFGDGTRLSIL.

The genes are TRBV23-1 and TRBJ1-5, with D maybe TRBD1 (5 bases). TRBV23-1 is an open reading frame whose function is uncertain. The germline V and J ends were trimmed by 8 bases and 3 bases, with 23 bases remaining between them. The length of the CDR3 is 17 residues. The CDR3 sequence: CASHLTLCGHLNQPQHF. The CDR3 region has the DNA TGCGCCAGCCACCTTACCCTTTGCGGACACCTCAATCAGCCCCAGCATTTT.

The chain recombines TRBV30 with TRBJ2-7, with TRBD1 matching over 8 bases. The germline V gene encodes CDR1 GTSNPN and CDR2 SVGIG (reference sequence). The ends lost 1 base at V and 4 bases at J; junction bases unmatched: 21. This CDR3 comprises 19 residues. The chain's CDR3 is CAWSGIWFDDRGVSYEQYF. CDR3 coding DNA: TGTGCCTGGAGTGGCATCTGGTTCGATGACAGGGGTGTTTCATACGAGCAGTACTTC.

This chain connects TRBV4-3 to TRBJ2-5; D is possibly TRBD1 (6 bases). The ends were cut back, 1 base at V and 5 bases at J, with 14 bases in the middle. Germline values: CDR1 LGHNA, CDR2 YSLEER. The CDR3 totals 15 residues. The CDR3 DNA follows: TGCGCCAGCAGCCAAGTAACAGGGAACGGGGAGACCCAGTACTTC. As protein: CASSQVTGNGETQYF.

The CDR3: CASSLYGGAGGETQYF. In DNA form, the CDR3 reads TGTGCCAGCAGCTTATACGGGGGGGCCGGGGGAGAGACCCAGTACTTC. This chain joins TRBV7-6 and TRBJ2-5; 8 bases agree with TRBD2. The length of the CDR3 is 16 residues. V trimming: 2 bases; J trimming: 4 bases; junction bases outside the gene matches: 9. Germline CDR1 reads SGHVS; CDR2 reads FNYEAQ.

The chain is built from TRBV7-9 and TRBJ2-7; D is unresolved. Germline V lookup: CDR1 SEHNR, CDR2 FQNEAQ (reference sequence). CDR3 length: 12 residues. V was pared by 5 bases and J by 1 base, with 6 bases between. In nucleotides, the CDR3 is TGTGCCAGCAGCCCCGTATCCTACGAGCAGTACTTC. Amino acids: CASSPVSYEQYF.

This clone was found once. V and J are TRBV4-2 and TRBJ1-6; D is undetermined. Deletions cut 1 base from V and 7 bases from J, with 8 bases between. Per the germline V gene, CDR1 is LGHNA and CDR2 is YNFKEQ. The CDR3 is made up of 14 amino acids. CDR3 DNA sequence: TGTGCCAGCAGCCAAGTTTTCGGGAATTCACCCCTCCACTTT. It is translated as CASSQVFGNSPLHF.

The chain links TRBV21-1 to TRBJ2-3; TRBD1 is taken as the D call from the table, unchecked against the DNA. TRBV21-1 counts as a pseudogene. CDR3 length: 15 amino acids. CDR3 amino acids: CASSLQGANTDTQYF. CDR3 DNA sequence: TGTGCCAGCAGCCTACAGGGGGCCAACACAGATACGCAGTATTTT.